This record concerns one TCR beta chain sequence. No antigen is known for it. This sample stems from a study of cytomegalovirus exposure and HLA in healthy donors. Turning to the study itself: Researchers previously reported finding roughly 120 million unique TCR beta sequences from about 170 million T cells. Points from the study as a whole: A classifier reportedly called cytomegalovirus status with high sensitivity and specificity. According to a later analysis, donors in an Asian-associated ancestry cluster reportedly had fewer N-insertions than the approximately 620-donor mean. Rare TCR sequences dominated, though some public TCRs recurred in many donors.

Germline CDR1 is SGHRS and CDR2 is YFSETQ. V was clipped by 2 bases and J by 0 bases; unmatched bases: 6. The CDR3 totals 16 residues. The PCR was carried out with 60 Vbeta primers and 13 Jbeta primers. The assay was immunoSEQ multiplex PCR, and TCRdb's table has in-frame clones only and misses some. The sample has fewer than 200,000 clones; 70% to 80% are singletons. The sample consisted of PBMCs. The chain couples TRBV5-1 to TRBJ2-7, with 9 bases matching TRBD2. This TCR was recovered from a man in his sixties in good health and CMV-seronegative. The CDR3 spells CASSFLSGGRSYEQYF. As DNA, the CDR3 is TGCGCCAGCAGCTTCCTTAGCGGGGGCCGCTCCTACGAGCAGTACTTC.